Presented here are 14 T cell receptor beta chains from one specimen sequenced in a study of radiation and T cells in renal cell carcinoma. Profiled with immunoSEQ multiplex PCR; TCRdb holds only in-frame clones, not every one. The sample carries approximately 170,000 clones, 88% recorded once. Time point meaning: blood 4 weeks post-SBRT, at nephrectomy. The sample's treatment: 15 Gy SBRT to primary tumor, nephrectomy 4 weeks later. The material sequenced was blood, taken from a patient whose treatment included radiotherapy and nephrectomy. All receptors come from a woman between 45 and 60 years old with renal cell carcinoma.

V usage is TRBV11-3 and J usage is TRBJ2-2, with 7 positions matching TRBD1. The CDR3 runs 15 residues. V trimming: 4 bases; J trimming: 6 bases; junction bases outside the gene matches: 8. Germline CDR1 SGHNT, CDR2 YENEEA. In nucleotides, the CDR3 is TGTGCCAGCAGCTCATATGGACAGGTTGCCGGGGAGCTGTTTTTT. The encoded protein is CASSSYGQVAGELFF. Variable domain in full (rest from reference TRBV11-3 and TRBJ2-2): EAGVVQSPRYKIIEKKQPVAFWCNPISGHNTLYWYLQNLGQGPELLIRYENEEAVDDSQLPKDRFSAERLKGVDSTLKIQPAELGDSAVYLCASSSYGQVAGELFFGEGSRLTVL.

The chain joins TRBV19 to TRBJ1-4; the D gene is possibly TRBD1 (5 bases). The CDR3 has 14 residues. Looked up from germline, CDR1 is LNHDA and CDR2 is SQIVND (reference sequence). The germline V and J ends were trimmed by 2 bases and 8 bases, with 12 bases remaining between them. CDR3 coding DNA: TGTGCCAGTAGTATAAGGGCCGAGGGGGAAAAACTGTTTTTT. This gives the protein CASSIRAEGEKLFF.

The gene calls are TRBV19 and TRBJ1-1; 8 nucleotides align to TRBD1. The CDR3 loop spans 14 amino acids. V lost 7 bases to trimming and J lost 3 bases; unmatched junction nucleotides: 7. Germline V gives CDR1 LNHDA, CDR2 SQIVND (reference sequence). CDR3 region: CASTDREPYTEAFF. The CDR3 nucleotides are TGTGCCAGTACGGACAGGGAGCCGTACACTGAAGCTTTCTTT.

This chain uses TRBV7-9 with TRBJ2-5; perhaps D is TRBD1 or TRBD2 (6 bases each). The CDR3 spans 14 residues. Between the trimmed V and J ends, which lost 3 bases and 3 bases, there was a span of 11 bases. CDR1 and CDR2 from the germline V gene are SEHNR and FQNEAQ (reference sequence). The CDR3 DNA is TGTGCCAGCAGCTTCGGGGGCATAGAAGAGACCCAGTACTTC. Its protein product is CASSFGGIEETQYF.

The V call is TRBV4-1, the J call TRBJ1-2; D possibly corresponds to TRBD1 (6 bases). CDR1 is MGHRA, CDR2 YSYEKL, per germline. The CDR3 is 14 residues long. V lost 0 bases to trimming and J lost 5 bases, with 10 bases between them. The DNA for the CDR3 is TGCGCCAGCAGCCAAGAGGCCAGGGGATATGGCTACACCTTC. Its protein is CASSQEARGYGYTF.

V gene TRBV7-3 combines with J gene TRBJ1-3; 7 positions match TRBD1. The J segment lost 2 bases and the V segment lost 2 bases, leaving 6 bases of the junction unmatched. Looked up from germline, CDR1 is SGHTA and CDR2 is FQGTGA. The CDR3 contains 16 residues. CDR3 nucleotide sequence: TGTGCCAGCAGCTTATCCGGGACAGCCACTGGAAACACCATATATTTT. Residues: CASSLSGTATGNTIYF.

This chain links TRBV4-1 with TRBJ2-1; the D gene is possibly TRBD2 (5 bases). V lost 3 bases to trimming and J lost 0 bases, with 15 bases between them. The CDR3 runs to 17 residues. In germline, CDR1 is MGHRA, CDR2 YSYEKL. CDR3 coding DNA: TGCGCCAGCAGCCACTTAGGACGAGGGAGCTCCTACAATGAGCAGTTCTTC. This sequence encodes CASSHLGRGSSYNEQFF.

This chain links TRBV4-1 with TRBJ2-3, with 11 bases aligning to TRBD2. The V segment lost 3 bases and the J segment 2 bases; nucleotides outside the gene matches: 10. The germline V gene encodes CDR1 MGHRA and CDR2 YSYEKL. CDR3 size: 18 residues. The chain's CDR3 is CASSHPSGTSGYTDTQYF. CDR3 bases: TGCGCCAGCAGCCACCCGTCCGGGACTAGCGGTTACACAGATACGCAGTATTTT.

This chain links TRBV7-8 with TRBJ2-2, with TRBD1 matching over 7 bases. This CDR3 has 16 amino acids. Per germline, CDR1 SGHVS and CDR2 FQNEAQ. V shed 3 bases, J shed 5 bases, and the junction held 9 bases outside the gene matches. In DNA form, the CDR3 reads TGTGCCAGCAGCTTCGCCCCTACAGGGGAGACCGGGGAGCTGTTTTTT. Protein: CASSFAPTGETGELFF.

The V gene is TRBV10-3, the J gene TRBJ2-7; possible D gene TRBD1, 5 bases. Trimming cost V 3 bases and J 7 bases, with 13 bases left between them. CDR1 and CDR2 (germline): ENHRY, SYGVKD. CDR3 size: 13 residues. For the CDR3, the DNA is TGTGCCATCAGTGACCAGGGTCTGGGAGAGCAGTACTTC. Amino acids: CAISDQGLGEQYF.

The chain couples TRBV5-1 to TRBJ1-1; D is unclear. V was clipped by 0 bases and J by 1 base, with 7 bases between them. The CDR3 loop spans 14 amino acids. From germline, CDR1 is SGHRS and CDR2 YFSETQ. This CDR3 is CASSLAGWNTEAFF. CDR3 bases: TGCGCCAGCAGCTTGGCCGGGTGGAACACTGAAGCTTTCTTT. The complete variable domain, with remaining parts taken from reference TRBV5-1 and TRBJ1-1, reads KAGVTQTPRYLIKTRGQQVTLSCSPISGHRSVSWYQQTPGQGLQFLFEYFSETQRNKGNFPGRFSGRQFSNSRSEMNVSTLELGDSALYLCASSLAGWNTEAFFGQGTRLTVV.

Here the CDR3 reads CASSQPRTLTSTNEKLFF. CDR3 DNA: TGTGCCAGCAGCCAACCGCGCACCCTGACTTCAACTAATGAAAAACTGTTTTTT. The chain uses TRBV7-8 and TRBJ1-4; D ambiguous. In germline, CDR1 is SGHVS, CDR2 FQNEAQ. This CDR3 contains 18 residues. Trimming took off 5 bases at V and 0 bases at J, with 19 bases between the two ends.

This clone was recorded only once. V gene TRBV5-1 combines with J gene TRBJ1-2; tentatively, D is TRBD1 (6 bases). The ends were cut back, 4 bases at V and 5 bases at J, with 21 bases in the middle. Germline V gene data show CDR1 as SGHRS and CDR2 as YFSETQ. The CDR3 has 16 residues. The CDR3 here is CASSPGHGPLGYGYTF. The CDR3 nucleotides are TGCGCCAGCAGCCCGGGACACGGGCCGTTAGGATATGGCTACACCTTC.

Here the CDR3 DNA reads TGTGCCAGCAGCTTAGTAATGGACTCTCGGGGCTACACCTTC. Translation gives CASSLVMDSRGYTF. The genes are TRBV7-8 and TRBJ1-2; D ambiguous. Trimming took off 1 base at V and 8 bases at J, with 14 bases between the two ends. Germline V gene data show CDR1 as SGHVS and CDR2 as FQNEAQ. This CDR3 is built from 14 residues.